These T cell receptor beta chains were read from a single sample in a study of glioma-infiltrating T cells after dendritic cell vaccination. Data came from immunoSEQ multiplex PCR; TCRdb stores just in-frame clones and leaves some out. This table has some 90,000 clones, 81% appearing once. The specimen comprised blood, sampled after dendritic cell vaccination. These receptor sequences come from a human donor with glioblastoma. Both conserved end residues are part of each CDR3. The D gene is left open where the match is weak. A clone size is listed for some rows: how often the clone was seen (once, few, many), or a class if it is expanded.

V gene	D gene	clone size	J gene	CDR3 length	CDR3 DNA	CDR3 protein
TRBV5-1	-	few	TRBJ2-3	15	TGCGCCAGCAGCTTGGGAGCGGCAGGCCCAGATACGCAGTATTTT	CASSLGAAGPDTQYF
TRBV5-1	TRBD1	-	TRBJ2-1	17	TGCGCCAGCATGCGGGGAAATTCGGGACAGGGCAGCAATGAGCAGTTCTTC	CASMRGNSGQGSNEQFF
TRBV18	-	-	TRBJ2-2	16	TGTGCCAGCTCACTTTCTCCAGGGCCGAACACCGGGGAGCTGTTTTTT	CASSLSPGPNTGELFF
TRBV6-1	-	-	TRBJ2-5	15	TGTGCCAGCAGTGAAGCGTGGGGCGGCCAAGAGACCCAGTACTTC	CASSEAWGGQETQYF
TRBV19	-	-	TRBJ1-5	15	TGTGCCAGTACGTTTAAGGACTATAGCAATCAGCCCCAGCATTTT	CASTFKDYSNQPQHF
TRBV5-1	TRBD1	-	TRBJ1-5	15	TGCGCCAGCAGCTTGGGGGACAGCCTCAATCAGCCCCAGCATTTT	CASSLGDSLNQPQHF
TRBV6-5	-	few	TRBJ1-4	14	TGTGCCAGCAGTCCCTCTAAAAGTAATGAAAAACTGTTTTTT	CASSPSKSNEKLFF
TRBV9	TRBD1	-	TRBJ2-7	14	TGTGCCAGCAGCGTAGACGGGACAGTCGACGAGCAGTACTTC	CASSVDGTVDEQYF
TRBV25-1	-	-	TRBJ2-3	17	TGTGCCAGCAGTGAAACCAGGTGGGACTTCGGCGCAGATACGCAGTATTTT	CASSETRWDFGADTQYF
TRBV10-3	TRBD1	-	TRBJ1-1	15	TGTGCCATCAGTGAGCGGGGACAGGGGGAAACTGAAGCTTTCTTT	CAISERGQGETEAFF
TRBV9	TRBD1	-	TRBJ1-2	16	TGTGCCAGCAGCGCTTCCGGGACAGCCCCACGGGAAGGCTACACCTTC	CASSASGTAPREGYTF
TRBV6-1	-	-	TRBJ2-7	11	TGTGCCAGCAGTGAACCCCCGAGACAGTACTTC	CASSEPPRQYF
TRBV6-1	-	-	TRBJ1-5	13	TGTGCCAGCGTTCCGGGACACGAGCGGCCCCAGCATTTT	CASVPGHERPQHF
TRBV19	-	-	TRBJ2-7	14	TGTGCCAGTAGTAACCCCTCCCGGGGCTACGAGCAGTACTTC	CASSNPSRGYEQYF
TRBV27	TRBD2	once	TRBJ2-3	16	TGTGCCAGCAGTTTATCCGGGGGGGAGCCCGCAGATACGCAGTATTTT	CASSLSGGEPADTQYF
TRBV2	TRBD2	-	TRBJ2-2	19	TGTGCCAGCAGTGGGCTAGCGGGAGGGCCACACCCGGACACCGGGGAGCTGTTTTTT	CASSGLAGGPHPDTGELFF
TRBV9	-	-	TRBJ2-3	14	TGTGCCAGCAGCGCGACACAGGGCCCAGATACGCAGTATTTT	CASSATQGPDTQYF
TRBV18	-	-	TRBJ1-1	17	TGTGCCAGCTCACCGAGGTCGCGAACGGACATGAACACTGAAGCTTTCTTT	CASSPRSRTDMNTEAFF
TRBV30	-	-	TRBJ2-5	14	TGTGCCTGGAGTCCAAGGACTCCTCAAGAGACCCAGTACTTC	CAWSPRTPQETQYF
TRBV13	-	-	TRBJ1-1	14	TGTGCCAGCAGCTGGCCGACAGCAAACACTGAAGCTTTCTTT	CASSWPTANTEAFF
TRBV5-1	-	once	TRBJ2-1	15	TGCGCCAGCAGCCCAGGGAATTCGGTAGTGGATGAGCAGTTCTTC	CASSPGNSVVDEQFF
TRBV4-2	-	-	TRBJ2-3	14	TGTGCCAGCAGTCAGACAGGCCCCACAGATACGCAGTATTTT	CASSQTGPTDTQYF
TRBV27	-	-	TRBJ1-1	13	TGTGCCAGCATTATAGACGTCGGCGGTGAAGCTTTCTTT	CASIIDVGGEAFF
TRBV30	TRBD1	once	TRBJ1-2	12	TGTGCTGGGGACAGAAGGAACTATGGCTACACCTTC	CAGDRRNYGYTF
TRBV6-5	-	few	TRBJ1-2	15	TGTGCCAGCAGTTACGGGACTGTTAACCTTGGAGGCTACACCTTC	CASSYGTVNLGGYTF
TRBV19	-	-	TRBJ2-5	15	TGTGCCAGTAGTGTATTAACAGGGAGTTCGAAGACCCAGTACTTC	CASSVLTGSSKTQYF
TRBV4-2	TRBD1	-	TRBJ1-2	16	TGTGCCAGCAGCCAAGATCAGGGACAGGGAAACTATGGCTACACCTTC	CASSQDQGQGNYGYTF
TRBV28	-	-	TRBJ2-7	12	TGTGCCAGCAGTGCGCCCTACTACGAGCAGTACTTC	CASSAPYYEQYF
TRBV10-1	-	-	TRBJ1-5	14	TGCGCCAGCAGGACCTTACAGGGAGCTCAGCCCCAGCATTTT	CASRTLQGAQPQHF
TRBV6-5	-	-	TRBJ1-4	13	TGTGCCAGCAGTTACCGGGGGAGTGAAAAACTGTTTTTT	CASSYRGSEKLFF
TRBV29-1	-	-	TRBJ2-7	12	TGCAGCGTTGCGGGTAGCTCCTACGAGCAGTACTTC	CSVAGSSYEQYF